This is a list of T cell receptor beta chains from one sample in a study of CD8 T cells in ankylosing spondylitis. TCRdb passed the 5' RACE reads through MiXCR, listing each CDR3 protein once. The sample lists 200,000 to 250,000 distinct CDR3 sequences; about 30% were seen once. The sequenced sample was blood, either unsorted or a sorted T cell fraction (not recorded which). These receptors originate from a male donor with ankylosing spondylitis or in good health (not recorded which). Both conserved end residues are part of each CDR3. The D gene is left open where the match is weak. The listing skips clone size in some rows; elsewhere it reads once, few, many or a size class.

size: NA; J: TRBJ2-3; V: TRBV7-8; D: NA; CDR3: CASSPGLSPQGTDTQYF; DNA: TGTGCCAGCAGCCCGGGGCTCTCCCCACAGGGCACAGATACGCAGTATTTT
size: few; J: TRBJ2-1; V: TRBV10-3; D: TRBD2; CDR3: CAITSSRTSGDEQFF; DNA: TGTGCCATCACTTCTAGTCGGACTAGCGGGGATGAGCAGTTCTTC
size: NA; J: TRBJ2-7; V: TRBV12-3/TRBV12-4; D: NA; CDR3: CASSHDDRPAFGEQYF; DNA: TGTGCCAGCAGTCATGACGACAGGCCCGCGTTTGGCGAGCAGTACTTC
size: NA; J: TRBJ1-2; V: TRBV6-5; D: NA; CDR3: CASSYSRGGSGYTF; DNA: TGTGCCAGCAGTTACTCGAGGGGCGGTTCTGGCTACACCTTC
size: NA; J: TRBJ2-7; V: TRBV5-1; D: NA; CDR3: CASSFQGQPSSYEQYF; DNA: TGCGCCAGCAGCTTCCAGGGGCAGCCCAGCTCCTACGAGCAGTACTTC
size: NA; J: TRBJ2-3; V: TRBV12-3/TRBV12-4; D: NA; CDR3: CASSPGRAKITGDTQYF; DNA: TGTGCCAGCAGCCCTGGCCGCGCTAAAATTACAGGAGATACGCAGTATTTT
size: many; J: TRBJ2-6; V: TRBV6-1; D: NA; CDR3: CASSPRQAGANVLTF; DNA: TGTGCCAGCAGCCCTCGACAGGCTGGGGCCAACGTCCTGACTTTC
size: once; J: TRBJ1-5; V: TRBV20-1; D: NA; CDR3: CSARGQGGGNQPQHF; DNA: TGCAGTGCTAGAGGCCAGGGTGGCGGGAATCAGCCCCAGCATTTT
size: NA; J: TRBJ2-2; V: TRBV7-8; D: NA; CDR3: CASSLASDSVYRANTGELFF; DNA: TGTGCCAGCAGCTTAGCGTCGGACAGCGTTTACCGGGCTAACACCGGGGAGCTGTTTTTT
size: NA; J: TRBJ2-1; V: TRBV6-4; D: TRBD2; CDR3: CASSEGLAGNNEQFF; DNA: TGTGCCAGCAGTGAAGGACTAGCGGGCAACAATGAGCAGTTCTTC
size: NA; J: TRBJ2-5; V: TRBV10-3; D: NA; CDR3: CAISESSEETQYF; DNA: TGTGCCATCAGTGAATCTAGCGAAGAGACCCAGTACTTC
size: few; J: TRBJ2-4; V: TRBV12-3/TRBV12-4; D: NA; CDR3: CASSLDSDIQYF; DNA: TGTGCCAGCAGTTTAGACTCAGACATTCAGTACTTC
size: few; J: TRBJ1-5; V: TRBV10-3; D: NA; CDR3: CAISEPGSNQPQHF; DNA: TGTGCCATCAGTGAGCCGGGGAGCAATCAGCCCCAGCATTTT
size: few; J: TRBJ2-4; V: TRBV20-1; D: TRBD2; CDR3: CSAIERRTLAEKNIQYF; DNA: TGCAGTGCTATTGAGAGGCGAACGCTAGCGGAAAAAAACATTCAGTACTTC
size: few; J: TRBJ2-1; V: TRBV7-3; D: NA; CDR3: CASSLDNYGYNEQFF; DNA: TGTGCCAGCAGCCTCGATAATTACGGCTACAATGAGCAGTTCTTC
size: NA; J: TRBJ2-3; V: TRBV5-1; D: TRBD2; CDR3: CASSQTGTRANTDTQYF; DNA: TGCGCCAGCAGCCAAACCGGGACTAGGGCAAACACAGATACGCAGTATTTT
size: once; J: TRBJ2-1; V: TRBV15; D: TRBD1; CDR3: CATSKRQGTYNEQFF; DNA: TGTGCCACCAGCAAAAGACAGGGAACCTACAATGAGCAGTTCTTC
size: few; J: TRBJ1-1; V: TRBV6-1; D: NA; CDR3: CASSARVDTEAFF; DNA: TGTGCCAGCAGCGCCCGGGTTGACACTGAAGCTTTCTTT
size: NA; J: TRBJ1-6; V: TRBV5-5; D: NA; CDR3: CASNLPSLSNSPLHF; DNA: TGTGCCAGCAACTTACCCAGTCTCTCTAATTCACCCCTCCACTTT
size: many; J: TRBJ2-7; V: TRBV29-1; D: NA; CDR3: CSVEDQGWEQYF; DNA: TGCAGCGTTGAAGATCAGGGTTGGGAGCAGTACTTC
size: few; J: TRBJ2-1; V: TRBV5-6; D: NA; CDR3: CASNYAGRRYNEQFF; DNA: TGTGCCAGCAACTATGCAGGCCGACGCTACAATGAGCAGTTCTTC
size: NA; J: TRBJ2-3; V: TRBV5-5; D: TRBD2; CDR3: CASRQAGEGYTDTQYF; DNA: TGTGCCAGCAGACAAGCGGGGGAGGGGTACACAGATACGCAGTATTTT
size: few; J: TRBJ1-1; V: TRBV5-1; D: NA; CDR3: CASSGGARDTEAFF; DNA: TGCGCCAGCAGCGGGGGGGCCCGTGACACTGAAGCTTTCTTT
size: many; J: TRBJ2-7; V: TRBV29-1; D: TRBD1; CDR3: CSVGQNSYEQYF; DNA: TGCAGTGTGGGACAGAACTCCTACGAGCAGTACTTC
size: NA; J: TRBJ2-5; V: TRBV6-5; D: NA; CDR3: CASSYPPGRRVKTQYF; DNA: TGTGCCAGCAGTTATCCGCCGGGACGCCGGGTGAAGACCCAGTACTTC
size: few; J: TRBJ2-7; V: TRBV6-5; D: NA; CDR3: CASSYRGSSYEQYF; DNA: TGTGCCAGCAGTTACCGGGGCAGCTCCTACGAGCAGTACTTC
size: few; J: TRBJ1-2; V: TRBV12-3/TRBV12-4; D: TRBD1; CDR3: CASSPDRSYGYTF; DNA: TGTGCCAGCAGCCCGGACAGGTCCTATGGCTACACCTTC
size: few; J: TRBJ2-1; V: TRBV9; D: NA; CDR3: CASSVDADRRNEQFF; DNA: TGTGCCAGCAGCGTAGATGCAGATCGAAGGAATGAGCAGTTCTTC
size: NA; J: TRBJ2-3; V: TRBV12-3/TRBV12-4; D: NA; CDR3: CASSSRVAADTQYF; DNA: TGTGCCAGCAGTTCCCGGGTGGCGGCGGATACGCAGTATTTT
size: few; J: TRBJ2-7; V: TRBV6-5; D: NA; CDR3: CASSYGRGSSYEQYF; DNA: TGTGCCAGCAGTTACGGAAGGGGTAGCTCCTACGAGCAGTACTTC
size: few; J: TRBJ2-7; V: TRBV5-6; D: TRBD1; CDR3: CASSHRTGRYEQYF; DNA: TGTGCCAGCAGCCACCGGACAGGCCGCTACGAGCAGTACTTC
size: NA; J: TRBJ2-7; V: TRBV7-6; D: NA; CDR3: CASSSSREQYF; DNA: TGTGCCAGCAGCTCCTCCCGCGAGCAGTACTTC
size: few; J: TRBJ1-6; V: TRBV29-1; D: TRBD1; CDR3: CSVRDRDSPLHF; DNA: TGCAGCGTCCGGGACAGGGATTCACCCCTCCACTTT
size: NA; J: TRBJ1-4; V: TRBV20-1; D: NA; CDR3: CSAHTGRNNEKLFF; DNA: TGCAGTGCTCATACCGGACGCAACAATGAAAAACTGTTTTTT
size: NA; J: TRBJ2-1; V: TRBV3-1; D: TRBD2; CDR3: CASRPGLAGDEQFF; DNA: TGTGCCAGCAGACCCGGACTAGCGGGGGATGAGCAGTTCTTC
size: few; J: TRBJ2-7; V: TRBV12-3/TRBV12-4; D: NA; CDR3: CASGDGMSYEQYF; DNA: TGTGCCAGTGGGGACGGCATGAGCTACGAGCAGTACTTC
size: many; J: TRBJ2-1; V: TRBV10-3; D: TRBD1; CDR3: CALGTEPYNEQFF; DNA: TGTGCCCTCGGGACAGAACCCTACAATGAGCAGTTCTTC
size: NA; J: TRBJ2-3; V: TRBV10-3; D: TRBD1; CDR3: CAISGILQGIGSTDTQYF; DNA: TGTGCCATCAGTGGAATTCTACAGGGGATAGGAAGCACAGATACGCAGTATTTT
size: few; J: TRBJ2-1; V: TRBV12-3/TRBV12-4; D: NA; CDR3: CASSLGGGPNEQFF; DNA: TGTGCCAGCAGTTTAGGTGGTGGCCCCAATGAGCAGTTCTTC
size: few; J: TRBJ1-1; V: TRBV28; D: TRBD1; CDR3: CATGTELMNTEAFF; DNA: TGTGCCACCGGGACAGAACTTATGAACACTGAAGCTTTCTTT
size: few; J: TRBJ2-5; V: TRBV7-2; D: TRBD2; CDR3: CASSSGGTSGSGTQYF; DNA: TGTGCCAGCAGCTCTGGGGGGACTAGCGGATCGGGGACCCAGTACTTC
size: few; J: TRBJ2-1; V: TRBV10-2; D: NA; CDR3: CASAGAGNNEQFF; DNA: TGCGCCAGCGCTGGGGCGGGGAACAATGAGCAGTTCTTC
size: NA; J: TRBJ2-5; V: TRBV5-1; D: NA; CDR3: CASSRTGETQYF; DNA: TGCGCCAGCAGCCGAACGGGGGAGACCCAGTACTTC
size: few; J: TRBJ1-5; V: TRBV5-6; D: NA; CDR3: CASSLGSYQPQHF; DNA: TGTGCCAGCAGCTTGGGGAGTTATCAGCCCCAGCATTTT
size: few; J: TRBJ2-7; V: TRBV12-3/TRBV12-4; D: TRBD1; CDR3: CASRKDRVEGYEQYF; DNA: TGTGCCAGCAGAAAAGACAGGGTCGAAGGGTACGAGCAGTACTTC
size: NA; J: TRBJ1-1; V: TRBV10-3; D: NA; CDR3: CAISESNAGSVEAFF; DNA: TGTGCCATCAGTGAGTCGAACGCGGGGTCTGTGGAAGCTTTCTTT
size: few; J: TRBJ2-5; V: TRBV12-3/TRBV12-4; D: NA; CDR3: CASSLEGILETQYF; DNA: TGTGCCAGCAGTTTAGAGGGGATACTAGAGACCCAGTACTTC
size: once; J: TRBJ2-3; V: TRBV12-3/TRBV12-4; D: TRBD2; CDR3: CASSLTGGGFSDTQYF; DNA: TGTGCCAGCAGTTTAACAGGCGGGGGGTTCTCAGATACGCAGTATTTT
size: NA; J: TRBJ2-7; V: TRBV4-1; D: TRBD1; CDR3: CASSQEGTGGLASYEQYF; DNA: TGCGCCAGCAGCCAAGAAGGGACAGGGGGTCTCGCCTCCTACGAGCAGTACTTC
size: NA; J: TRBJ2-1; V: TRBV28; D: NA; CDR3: CASSSVFWQAGLHEQFF; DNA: NA
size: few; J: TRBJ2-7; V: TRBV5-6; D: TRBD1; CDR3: CASSYGTGDYEQYF; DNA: TGTGCCAGCAGCTACGGGACAGGGGACTACGAGCAGTACTTC
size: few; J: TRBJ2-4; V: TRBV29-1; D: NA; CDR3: CSAKTGTGDIQYF; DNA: TGCAGCGCAAAGACAGGGACGGGAGACATTCAGTACTTC